This T cell receptor beta chain was sequenced in a study of CD8 T cells in Susac syndrome (dated by TCRdb to between 2017 and 2020). General notes on the study: Among the Susac syndrome patients who were sequenced, clinically active disease was present in about six and clinical remission was observed in under ten. Susac syndrome patients were therapy-naive, on corticosteroids (some also receiving IVIg), or on IVIg alone at blood withdrawal. Whether CD8+ T cell activation and differentiation in Susac syndrome was antigen driven was tested using repertoire sequencing. The clonality of the CD8+ T cell repertoire was compared across approximately 11 healthy donors, roughly 14 Susac syndrome patients and about 15 multiple sclerosis patients. Summary of the overall study and its limitations: Clonal expansion was seen in Susac syndrome CD8+ repertoires, peaking in CD8+ TEMRA cells and being greater in clinically active patients than in remitting ones. In the total CD8+ and CD8+ TEMRA repertoires, 15 to 20 and five Susac-specific public clones, respectively, were identified. The number of individuals in the TCR sequencing and HLA analysis was acknowledged as relatively small.

Peripheral blood CD8+ and CD4+ T cells from healthy donors, Susac syndrome patients and multiple sclerosis patients were profiled using high-throughput TCR beta sequencing. Susac syndrome patients met recently defined diagnostic criteria for definite or probable disease. Bulk CD8+ and CD4+ T cells were purified magnetically by negative isolation, whereas CD8+ TEMRA cells were enriched by FACS. Blood was collected in EDTA tubes and processed within 24 hours, with PBMCs isolated through density gradient centrifugation. PBMCs intended for TCR sequencing were cryopreserved in liquid nitrogen and thawed later in a water bath at 37 degrees C. The sorted or isolated CD4+, CD8+ and CD8+ TEMRA cells reached a purity of at least 90%. RNA was extracted with the RNeasy kit and 0.5 to 1 ug was reverse transcribed using random hexamers. The immunoSEQ multiplex PCR assay, covering 54 Vbeta and 13 Jbeta segments, was used to amplify TCR beta CDR3 regions. PCR amplification bias was corrected using a synthetic template baseline for primer optimization and computational correction. The original pipeline was this. Reads were assigned to V, D and J genes according to IMGT and analyzed in immunoSEQ Analyzer, with only productive sequences retained. To calculate clonality, Shannon entropy was normalized by log2 of the number of productive unique sequences and then subtracted from one. Public and private clones were assessed among the 100 most prevalent clones of each patient and control. A clone was defined as Susac-specific if it was absent from the healthy and MS cohorts, from roughly 980 published viral clones and from other ImmuneACCESS disease sequences. Clones were called with MiXCR by TCRdb after fastp trimmed the public reads at Q25, and only in-frame beta chains were retained. Rows are combined by CDR3 protein, so each entry shows the most common genes and DNA. The V and J calls reflect TCRdb's pipeline rather than the authors' work. The sample includes fewer than 85,000 distinct CDR3 sequences, with roughly 95% observed a single time. 0.52% of the sample goes to the ten largest clones.

V sheds 3 bases and J sheds 0 bases, leaving 13 bases between their ends. The CDR3 contains 16 residues, cysteine and phenylalanine counted. Only CDR3 DNA remains: 48 bases, in frame from the first base. CDR1 and CDR2 were assigned from the germline V gene as SGDLS and YYNGEE. As concerns this clonotype: What antigen it recognizes has not been identified. Within one base of it there is no much larger clone, and no base qualities were kept.

This TCR was sampled from a human donor with Susac syndrome. The sequencing sample was made of CD8+ T cells from PBMCs. The chain couples TRBV9 to TRBJ2-1; the best D guess is TRBD2, with 5 bases matching. The nucleotide sequence reads as follows: TGTGCCAGCAGCGGACCCGCAGCGGCCTCCTACAATGAGCAGTTCTTC. This translates into CASSGPAAASYNEQFF.